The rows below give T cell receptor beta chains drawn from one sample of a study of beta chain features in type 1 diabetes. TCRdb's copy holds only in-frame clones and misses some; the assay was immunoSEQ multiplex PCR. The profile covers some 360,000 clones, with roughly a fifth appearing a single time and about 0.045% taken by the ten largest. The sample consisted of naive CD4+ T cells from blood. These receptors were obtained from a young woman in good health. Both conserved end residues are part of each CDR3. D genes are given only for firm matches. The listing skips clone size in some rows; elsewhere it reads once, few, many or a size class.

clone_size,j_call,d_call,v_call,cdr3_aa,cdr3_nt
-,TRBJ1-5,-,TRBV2,CASTPTGINQPQHF,TGTGCCAGCACCCCGACAGGCATCAATCAGCCCCAGCATTTT
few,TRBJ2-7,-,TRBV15,CATSTVREAYEQYF,TGTGCCACCAGCACCGTACGGGAAGCCTACGAGCAGTACTTC
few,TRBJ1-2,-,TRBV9,CASSQGLANYGYTF,TGTGCCAGCAGTCAGGGTTTAGCTAACTATGGCTACACCTTC
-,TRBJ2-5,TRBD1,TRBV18,CASSPLGQGGETQYF,TGTGCCAGCTCACCATTGGGACAGGGAGGAGAGACCCAGTACTTC
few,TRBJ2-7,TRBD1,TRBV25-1,CASSSGTGASYEQYF,TGTGCCAGCAGCTCCGGGACAGGGGCCTCCTACGAGCAGTACTTC
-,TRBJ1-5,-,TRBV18,CASSPPWDYSNQPQHF,TGTGCCAGCTCACCCCCTTGGGACTATAGCAATCAGCCCCAGCATTTT
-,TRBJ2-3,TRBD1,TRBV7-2,CASSPRGQGSTDTQYF,TGTGCCAGCAGCCCTAGGGGGCAGGGTAGCACAGATACGCAGTATTTT
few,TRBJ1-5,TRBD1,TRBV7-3,CASSSQTGASNQPQHF,TGTGCCAGCAGCTCGCAGACAGGGGCTAGCAATCAGCCCCAGCATTTT
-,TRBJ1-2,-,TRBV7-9,CASSLARSGGGYTF,TGTGCCAGCAGCTTAGCGCGCTCAGGAGGAGGCTACACCTTC
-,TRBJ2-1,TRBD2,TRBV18,CASSFLAGHHDEQFF,TGTGCCAGCTCATTCCTAGCGGGCCACCACGATGAGCAGTTCTTC
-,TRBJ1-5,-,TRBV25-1,CASSEYGQGRDQPQHF,TGTGCCAGCAGTGAATATGGGCAGGGGCGTGATCAGCCCCAGCATTTT
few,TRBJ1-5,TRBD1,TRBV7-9,CASSPDRVGNQPQHF,TGTGCCAGCAGCCCCGACAGGGTCGGCAATCAGCCCCAGCATTTT
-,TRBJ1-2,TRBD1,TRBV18,CASSPTAGTGMYGYTF,TGTGCCAGCTCACCGACGGCCGGGACAGGGATGTATGGCTACACCTTC
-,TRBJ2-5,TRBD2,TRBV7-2,CASSPGTSGGRAQYF,TGTGCCAGCAGCCCGGGGACTAGCGGGGGAAGGGCCCAGTACTTC
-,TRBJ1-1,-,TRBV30,CAWSLGRLNTEAFF,TGTGCCTGGAGTTTGGGCAGGTTGAACACTGAAGCTTTCTTT
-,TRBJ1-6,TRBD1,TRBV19,CASSSQGDRSSYNSPLHF,TGTGCCAGTAGTTCCCAGGGGGACCGGAGCTCCTATAATTCACCCCTCCACTTT
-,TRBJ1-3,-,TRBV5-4,CASSLELGGTIYF,TGTGCCAGCAGCTTGGAGCTCGGCGGCACCATATATTTT
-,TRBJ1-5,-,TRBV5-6,CASSLRGGSNQPQHF,TGTGCCAGCAGCTTGCGAGGAGGGAGCAATCAGCCCCAGCATTTT
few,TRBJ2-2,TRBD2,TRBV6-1,CASSTTSDRELFF,TGTGCCAGCAGTACGACTAGCGACCGGGAGCTGTTTTTT
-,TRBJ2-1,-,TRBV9,CASSVATGGNSYNEQFF,TGTGCCAGCAGCGTAGCTACGGGCGGGAACTCCTACAATGAGCAGTTCTTC
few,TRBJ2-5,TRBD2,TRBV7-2,CASSWTSGGGETQYF,TGTGCCAGCAGCTGGACTAGCGGGGGGGGAGAGACCCAGTACTTC
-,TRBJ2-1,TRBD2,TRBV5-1,CASSQGTSGNNEQFF,TGCGCCAGCAGCCAAGGGACTAGCGGGAACAATGAGCAGTTCTTC
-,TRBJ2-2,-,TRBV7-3,CASSSNTGELFF,TGTGCCAGCAGTAGTAACACCGGGGAGCTGTTTTTT
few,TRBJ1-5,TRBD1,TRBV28,CASWGRGHQPQHF,TGTGCCAGCTGGGGCAGGGGGCATCAGCCCCAGCATTTT
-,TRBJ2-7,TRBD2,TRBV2,CASSSTSGGYEQYF,TGTGCCAGCAGCTCAACTAGCGGGGGGTACGAGCAGTACTTC
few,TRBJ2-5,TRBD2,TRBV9,CASSVGPAGGREETQYF,TGTGCCAGCAGCGTAGGCCCAGCGGGAGGGAGGGAGGAGACCCAGTACTTC
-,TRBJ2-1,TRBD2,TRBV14,CASSRLRGLAFEWSYNEQFF,TGTGCCAGCAGCCGCCTCCGTGGACTAGCGTTTGAATGGTCCTACAATGAGCAGTTCTTC
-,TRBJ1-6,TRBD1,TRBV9,CASSARQGGNSPLHF,TGTGCCAGCAGCGCCCGACAGGGGGGCAATTCACCCCTCCACTTT
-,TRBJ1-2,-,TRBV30,CAWAPGFYGYTF,TGTGCCTGGGCTCCAGGGTTCTATGGCTACACCTTC
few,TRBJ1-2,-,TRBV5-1,CASSLSTAANYGYTF,TGCGCCAGCAGCTTGTCAACCGCAGCTAACTATGGCTACACCTTC
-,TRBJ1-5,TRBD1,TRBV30,CAWSRDREGNQPQHF,TGTGCCTGGAGTCGCGACAGGGAGGGCAATCAGCCCCAGCATTTT